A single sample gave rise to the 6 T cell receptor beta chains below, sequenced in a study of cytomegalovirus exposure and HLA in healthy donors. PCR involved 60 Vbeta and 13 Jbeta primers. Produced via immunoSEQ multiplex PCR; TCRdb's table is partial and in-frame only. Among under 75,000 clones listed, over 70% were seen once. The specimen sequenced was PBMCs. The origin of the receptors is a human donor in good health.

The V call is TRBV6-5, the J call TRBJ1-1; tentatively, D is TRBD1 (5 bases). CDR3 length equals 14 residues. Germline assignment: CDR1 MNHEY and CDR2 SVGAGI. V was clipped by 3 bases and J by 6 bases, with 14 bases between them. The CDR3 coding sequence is TGTGCCAGCAGTTATGGGGGGTCCCTCTCTGAAGCTTTCTTT. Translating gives CASSYGGSLSEAFF.

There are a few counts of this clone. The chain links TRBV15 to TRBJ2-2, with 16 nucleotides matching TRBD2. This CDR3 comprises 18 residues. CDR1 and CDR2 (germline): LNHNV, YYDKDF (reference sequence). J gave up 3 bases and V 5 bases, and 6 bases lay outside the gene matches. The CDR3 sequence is CATSPGLAGGGDTGELFF. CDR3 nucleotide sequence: TGTGCCACCAGCCCGGGACTAGCGGGAGGGGGGGACACCGGGGAGCTGTTTTTT.

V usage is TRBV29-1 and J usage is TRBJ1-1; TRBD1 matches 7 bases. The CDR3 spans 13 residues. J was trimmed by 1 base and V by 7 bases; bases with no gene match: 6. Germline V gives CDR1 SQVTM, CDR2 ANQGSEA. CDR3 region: CSARRTGNTEAFF. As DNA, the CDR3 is TGCAGCGCCCGGAGGACAGGGAACACTGAAGCTTTCTTT.

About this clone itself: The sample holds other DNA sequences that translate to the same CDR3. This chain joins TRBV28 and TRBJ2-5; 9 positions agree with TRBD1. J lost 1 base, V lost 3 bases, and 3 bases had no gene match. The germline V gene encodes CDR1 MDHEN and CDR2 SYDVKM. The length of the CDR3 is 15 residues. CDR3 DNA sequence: TGTGCCAGCAGTTTCGGGACAGGGACCCAAGAGACCCAGTACTTC. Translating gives CASSFGTGTQETQYF.

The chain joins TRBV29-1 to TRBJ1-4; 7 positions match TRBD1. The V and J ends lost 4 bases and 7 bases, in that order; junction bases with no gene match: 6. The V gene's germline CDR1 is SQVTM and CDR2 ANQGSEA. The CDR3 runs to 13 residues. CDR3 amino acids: CSVVGTEIEKLFF. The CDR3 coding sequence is TGCAGCGTTGTAGGGACAGAAATTGAAAAACTGTTTTTT.

CDR3 bases: TGCGCCAGCAGCTTGGGCCCGGGTTCGAACACTGAAGCTTTCTTT. Translation gives CASSLGPGSNTEAFF. The chain carries TRBV5-1 and TRBJ1-1; D call uncertain. V was clipped by 0 bases and J by 1 base, with 10 bases between them. CDR3 length: 15 residues. The V gene's germline CDR1 is SGHRS and CDR2 YFSETQ.